These 17 T cell receptor beta chains originate from one sample sequenced in a study of cytotoxic CD8 clonotypes in ibrutinib-treated CLL. TCRdb's copy holds only in-frame clones and misses some; the assay was immunoSEQ multiplex PCR. This sample yields some 200,000 clones, of which 70% to 75% are seen a single time; roughly 5.9% belongs to the top ten. The material sequenced was PBMCs, taken after 12 months of ibrutinib treatment. These receptors all stem from a human donor with chronic lymphocytic leukemia.

The CDR3 DNA reads TGTGCCAGCAGTCTGCGGGGGGGCAGGGAGGAAAAACTGTTTTTT. Its translation: CASSLRGGREEKLFF. V and J are TRBV6-5 and TRBJ1-4; D is possibly TRBD1 (6 bases). This CDR3 has 15 amino acids. CDR1 and CDR2 (germline): MNHEY, SVGAGI. The V and J ends lost 5 bases and 8 bases respectively, with 18 bases between them.

This clone was found a few times. The V call is TRBV10-3, the J call TRBJ1-5; maybe TRBD1 (5 bases). This CDR3 is built from 14 residues. The V end was cut by 8 bases, the J end by 0 bases, with 11 bases between. In germline, CDR1 is ENHRY, CDR2 SYGVKD. The CDR3 sequence: CAIGTTPSNQPQHF. The CDR3 DNA follows: TGTGCCATCGGGACGACGCCTAGCAATCAGCCCCAGCATTTT.

This clone has more than one count but fewer than ten. The chain combines TRBV9 with TRBJ1-2, with TRBD1 identical over 8 bases. Trimming removed 1 base from V and 4 bases from J; junction bases left unmatched: 6. CDR1 and CDR2 from the germline V gene are SGDLS and YYNGEE. CDR3 size: 15 residues. The CDR3, as DNA: TGTGCCAGCAGCGTAAGGTCGACAGGGGCCTATGGCTACACCTTC. Protein sequence: CASSVRSTGAYGYTF.

The chain recombines TRBV2 with TRBJ1-1; 7 bases match TRBD1. The V gene end was trimmed by 5 bases and the J gene end by 4 bases; junction bases not matched to a gene: 7. The CDR3 contains 14 residues. The germline gives CDR1 SNHLY, CDR2 FYNNEI. CDR3 bases: TGTGCCAGCAGTTTCGACAGACAGGGCACTGAAGCTTTCTTT. Translating it yields CASSFDRQGTEAFF.

This chain links TRBV7-2 with TRBJ1-1, with a possible D match to TRBD1 (6 bases). V was shortened by 7 bases and J by 4 bases, with 13 bases between the two germline ends. There are 13 residues in the CDR3. Germline CDR1 SGHTA, CDR2 FQGNSA. The CDR3 here is CASTVLQGTEAFF. CDR3 nucleotides: TGTGCCAGCACAGTGTTACAGGGCACTGAAGCTTTCTTT.

The chain links TRBV7-3 to TRBJ2-1; D is undetermined. The V and J ends lost 0 bases and 7 bases respectively, with 13 bases between them. In germline, CDR1 is SGHTA, CDR2 FQGTGA. The CDR3 extends over 15 amino acids. CDR3 nucleotides: TGTGCCAGCAGCTTAACCCCTGGCCCCGGGAATGAGCAGTTCTTC. It specifies CASSLTPGPGNEQFF.

This clone was found a few times. This chain joins TRBV7-9 and TRBJ1-1; D gene ambiguous. Germline V gene sequence: CDR1 SEHNR, CDR2 FQNEAQ (reference sequence). Trimming stripped 6 bases from V and 4 bases from J, with 12 bases between. The CDR3 is 13 amino acids. CDR3 loop: CASSGDWGTEAFF. For the CDR3, the DNA is TGTGCCAGCAGTGGAGACTGGGGCACTGAAGCTTTCTTT.

The chain combines TRBV5-1 with TRBJ1-1; possibly TRBD1 for D (6 bases). The length of the CDR3 is 17 residues. Trimming removed 5 bases at V and 3 bases at J, with 23 bases between. The germline V gene has CDR1 SGHRS and CDR2 YFSETQ. The CDR3 coding sequence is TGCGCCAGCAGTCCGCTCGTAGTTACGGACAGATACACTGAAGCTTTCTTT. This sequence encodes CASSPLVVTDRYTEAFF.

This chain links TRBV30 with TRBJ2-7; D is uncertain. The CDR3 has 13 residues. Germline V gene data show CDR1 as GTSNPN and CDR2 as SVGIG (reference sequence). The V gene lost 0 bases and the J gene lost 3 bases, with 9 bases spanning the gap. CDR3 DNA: TGTGCCTGGAGTGTACGGTCTTACTACGAGCAGTACTTC. Translated, it gives CAWSVRSYYEQYF.

This rearrangement joins TRBV6-5 to TRBJ2-5, with 10 bases that match TRBD1. The junction had 11 bases not matched to a gene; V was cut back by 8 bases and J by 5 bases. The CDR3 spans 15 residues. The V gene's germline CDR1 is MNHEY and CDR2 SVGAGI. CDR3: CASGLRQGAGETQYF. The DNA for the CDR3 is TGTGCCAGCGGACTACGACAGGGGGCGGGGGAGACCCAGTACTTC.

V and J are TRBV7-9 and TRBJ1-1; tentatively, D is TRBD1 (5 bases). There are 15 residues in the CDR3. Trimming shortened V by 2 bases and J by 5 bases, and 15 bases separated the two germline ends. CDR1 is SEHNR, CDR2 FQNEAQ, per germline (reference sequence). CDR3 nucleotide sequence: TGTGCCAGCAGCTTAATCCCAGGGCTGGGTACTGAAGCTTTCTTT. Translating gives CASSLIPGLGTEAFF.

The gene calls are TRBV19 and TRBJ2-2; perhaps TRBD1 as D (6 bases). Germline V gene data show CDR1 as LNHDA and CDR2 as SQIVND (reference sequence). Trimming cost V 8 bases and J 1 base, with 14 bases left between them. The CDR3 length is 15 residues. This chain's CDR3 is CASRTGTKNTGELFF. CDR3 sequence (DNA): TGTGCCAGTCGCACCGGGACAAAGAACACCGGGGAGCTGTTTTTT.

The chain couples TRBV5-6 to TRBJ1-5, with 10 bases identical to TRBD1. Germline V gene data show CDR1 as SGHDT and CDR2 as YYEEEE. The length of the CDR3 is 15 residues. Germline trimming cut 3 bases from V and 6 bases from J; bases unmatched to any gene: 6. The CDR3, as DNA: TGTGCCAGCAGCTCCTTGGGACAGGGGACTCAGCCCCAGCATTTT. Translating it yields CASSSLGQGTQPQHF. Supplemented by reference TRBV5-6 and TRBJ1-5, the full variable domain reads DAGVTQSPTHLIKTRGQQVTLRCSPKSGHDTVSWYQQALGQGPQFIFQYYEEEERQRGNFPDRFSGHQFPNYSSELNVNALLLGDSALYLCASSSLGQGTQPQHFGDGTRLSIL.

This clone was counted only a few times. This rearrangement joins TRBV28 to TRBJ2-7; TRBD2 might be the D (6 bases). The V gene lost 7 bases and the J gene lost 5 bases, with 18 bases spanning the gap. The CDR3 is made up of 14 amino acids. Germline V gives CDR1 MDHEN, CDR2 SYDVKM. The CDR3 here is CASTQAAGIDEQYF. The CDR3 DNA follows: TGTGCCAGCACTCAAGCGGCGGGGATCGACGAGCAGTACTTC.

The V call is TRBV5-1, the J call TRBJ1-2; D is undetermined. Germline CDR1 reads SGHRS; CDR2 reads YFSETQ. Trimming pared 4 bases from V and 8 bases from J, leaving 18 bases between. The CDR3 consists of 14 residues. Here the CDR3 DNA reads TGCGCCAGCAGCATGGGCAGTTCCCTTTACGGCTACACCTTC. Protein product: CASSMGSSLYGYTF.

This clone occurred many times. The chain is built from TRBV20-1 and TRBJ1-5; no clear D gene. V was shortened by 5 bases and J by 11 bases, with 13 bases between the two germline ends. Looked up from germline, CDR1 is DFQATT and CDR2 is SNEGSKA (reference sequence). The CDR3 is 11 residues long. CDR3 nucleotide sequence: TGCAGTGCTTCACAAGAAAGGACCCAGCATTTT. It is translated as CSASQERTQHF.

This clone showed up just a few times. The J gene is TRBJ2-3, the V gene TRBV2; 7 bases match TRBD2. V shed 5 bases, J shed 5 bases, and the junction held 4 bases outside the gene matches. CDR1 SNHLY and CDR2 FYNNEI come from the germline V gene. CDR3 length: 13 residues. DNA of the CDR3: TGTGCCAGCAGTTCAACTAGCGTAGATACGCAGTATTTT. Translation gives CASSSTSVDTQYF.